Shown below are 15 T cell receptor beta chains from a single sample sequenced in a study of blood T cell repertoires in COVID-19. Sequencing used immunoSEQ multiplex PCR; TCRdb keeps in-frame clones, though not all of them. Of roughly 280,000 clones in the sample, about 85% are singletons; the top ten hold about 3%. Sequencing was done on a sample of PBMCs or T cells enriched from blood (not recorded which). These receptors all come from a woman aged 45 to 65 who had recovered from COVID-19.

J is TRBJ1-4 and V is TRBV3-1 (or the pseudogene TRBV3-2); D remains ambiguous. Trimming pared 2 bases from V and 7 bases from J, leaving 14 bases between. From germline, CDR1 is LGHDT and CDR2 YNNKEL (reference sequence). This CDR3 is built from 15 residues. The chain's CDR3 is CASSQLAGDGEKLFF. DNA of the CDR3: TGTGCCAGCAGCCAATTAGCCGGGGATGGTGAAAAACTGTTTTTT.

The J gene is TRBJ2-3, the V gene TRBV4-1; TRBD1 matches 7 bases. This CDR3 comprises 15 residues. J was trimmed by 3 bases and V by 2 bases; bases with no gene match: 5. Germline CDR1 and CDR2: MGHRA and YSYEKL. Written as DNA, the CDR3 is TGCGCCAGCAGCCAAAGCGACAGGGAGACAGATACGCAGTATTTT. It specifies CASSQSDRETDTQYF.

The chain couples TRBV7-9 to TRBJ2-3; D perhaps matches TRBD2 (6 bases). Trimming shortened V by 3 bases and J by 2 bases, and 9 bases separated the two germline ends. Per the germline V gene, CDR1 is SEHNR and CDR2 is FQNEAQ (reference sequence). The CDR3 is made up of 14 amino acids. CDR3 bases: TGTGCCAGCAGCTTTAGCGGCAACACAGATACGCAGTATTTT. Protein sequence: CASSFSGNTDTQYF.

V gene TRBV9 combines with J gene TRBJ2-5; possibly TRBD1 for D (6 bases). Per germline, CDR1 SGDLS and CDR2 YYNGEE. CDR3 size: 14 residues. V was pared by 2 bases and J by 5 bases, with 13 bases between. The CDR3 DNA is TGTGCCAGCAGCGTGGACAGCCGGCGGGAGACCCAGTACTTC. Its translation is CASSVDSRRETQYF.

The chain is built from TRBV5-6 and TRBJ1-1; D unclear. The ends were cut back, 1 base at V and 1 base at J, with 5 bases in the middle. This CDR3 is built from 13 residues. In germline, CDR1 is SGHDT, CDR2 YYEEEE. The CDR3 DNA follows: TGTGCCAGCAGCTTGAAACAGAACACTGAAGCTTTCTTT. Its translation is CASSLKQNTEAFF.

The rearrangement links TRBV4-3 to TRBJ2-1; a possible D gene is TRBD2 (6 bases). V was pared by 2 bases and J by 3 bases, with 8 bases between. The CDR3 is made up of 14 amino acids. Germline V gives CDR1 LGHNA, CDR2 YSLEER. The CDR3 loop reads CASSQTDYYNEQFF. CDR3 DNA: TGCGCCAGCAGCCAAACGGACTACTACAATGAGCAGTTCTTC.

CDR3 residues: CASSPYGQGGNEKLFF. In DNA, the CDR3 is TGTGCCAGCTCACCCTACGGACAGGGGGGTAATGAAAAACTGTTTTTT. The rearrangement uses TRBV18 and TRBJ1-4, with TRBD1 matching over 10 bases. The V gene end was trimmed by 3 bases and the J gene end by 4 bases; junction bases not matched to a gene: 5. Germline CDR1 KGHSH, CDR2 LQKENI. This CDR3 has 16 amino acids.

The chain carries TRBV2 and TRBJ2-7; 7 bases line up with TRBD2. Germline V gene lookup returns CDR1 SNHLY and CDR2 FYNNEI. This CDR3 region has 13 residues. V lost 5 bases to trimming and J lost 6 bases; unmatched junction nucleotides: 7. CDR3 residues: CASSRTSNSEQYF. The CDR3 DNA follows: TGTGCCAGCAGTAGGACTAGTAATAGCGAGCAGTACTTC.

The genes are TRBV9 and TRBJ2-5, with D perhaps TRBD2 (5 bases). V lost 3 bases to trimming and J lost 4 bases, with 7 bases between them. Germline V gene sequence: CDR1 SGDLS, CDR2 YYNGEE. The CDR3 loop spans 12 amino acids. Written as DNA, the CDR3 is TGTGCCAGCAGCGCCCGGGGAGAGACCCAGTACTTC. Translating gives CASSARGETQYF.

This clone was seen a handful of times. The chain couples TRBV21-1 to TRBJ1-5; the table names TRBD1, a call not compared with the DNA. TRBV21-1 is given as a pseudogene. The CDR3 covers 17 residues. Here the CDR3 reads CASSKFGTGGYNQPQHF. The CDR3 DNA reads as TGTGCCAGCAGCAAATTCGGGACAGGGGGCTATAATCAGCCCCAGCATTTT.

The CDR3: CASRGTATNEKLFF. The CDR3 DNA reads TGTGCCAGCAGGGGGACAGCAACTAATGAAAAACTGTTTTTT. The chain couples TRBV2 to TRBJ1-4; the match to TRBD1 covers 7 bases. J was trimmed by 0 bases and V by 6 bases; bases with no gene match: 1. Germline loops: CDR1 SNHLY, CDR2 FYNNEI. This CDR3 region has 14 residues.

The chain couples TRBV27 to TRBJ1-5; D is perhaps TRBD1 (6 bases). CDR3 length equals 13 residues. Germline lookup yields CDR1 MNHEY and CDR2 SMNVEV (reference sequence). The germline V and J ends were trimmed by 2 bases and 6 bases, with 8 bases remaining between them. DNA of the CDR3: TGTGCCAGCAGTTTACGGGACACTCAGCCCCAGCATTTT. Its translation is CASSLRDTQPQHF.

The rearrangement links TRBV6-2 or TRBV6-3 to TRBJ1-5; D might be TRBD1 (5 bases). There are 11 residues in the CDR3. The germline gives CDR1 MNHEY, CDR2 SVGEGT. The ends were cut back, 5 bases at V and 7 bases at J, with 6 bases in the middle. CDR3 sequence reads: CASSQGQPQHF. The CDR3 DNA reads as TGTGCCAGCAGTCAGGGACAGCCCCAGCATTTT.

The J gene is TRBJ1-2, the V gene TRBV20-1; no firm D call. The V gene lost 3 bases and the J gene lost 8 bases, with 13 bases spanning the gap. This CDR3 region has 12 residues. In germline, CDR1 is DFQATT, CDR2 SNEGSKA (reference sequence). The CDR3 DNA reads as TGCAGTGCTAGTTCCGTACAGCGGGGCTACACCTTC. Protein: CSASSVQRGYTF.

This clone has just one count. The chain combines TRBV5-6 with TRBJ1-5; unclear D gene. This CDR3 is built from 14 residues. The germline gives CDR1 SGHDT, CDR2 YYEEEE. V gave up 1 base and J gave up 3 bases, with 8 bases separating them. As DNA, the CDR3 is TGTGCCAGCAGCTTGTCCGGGGTCAATCAGCCCCAGCATTTT. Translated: CASSLSGVNQPQHF.